This T cell receptor (beta chain) originates from a study of identical twins. J gave up 5 bases and V 6 bases, and 7 bases lay outside the gene matches. The CDR3 runs to 15 residues. MiXCR, run by TCRdb on the 5' RACE reads, gives a single entry per CDR3 protein. The sample lists roughly 750,000 distinct CDR3 sequences; roughly 20% were seen once. This same sample was also taken into another study, of T cells expressing NK-cell markers. This second study says: Cells sorted as CD3+CD56+NKG2C+, CD3+CD56+NKG2C- and CD3+CD56-NKG2C+ T cells supplied the TCR beta repertoires.

The sample taken for sequencing was PBMCs. The gene calls are TRBV12-3 or TRBV12-4 and TRBJ1-5; 10 bases match TRBD1. This TCR derives from a woman aged 18-29 years in good health. The CDR3 here is CASRTGTGDHQPQHF. CDR3 nucleotides: TGTGCCAGCAGAACCGGGACAGGGGACCATCAGCCCCAGCATTTT.